Below, one TCR beta chain is given with its context. Antigen specificity is unknown. This entry comes from a study of T cells after yellow fever vaccination. The CDR3 has 14 amino acids. The germline V gene has CDR1 ENHRY and CDR2 SYGVKD. Trimming took 6 bases from V and 1 from J; bases not matched to a gene: 5. Study observations and caveats: The booster response re-showed most primary clones: approximately 95% CD4, around 87% CD8. Any FACS-sorted repertoire could hold abundant clonotypes that contaminate it from the bulk population.

Researchers made TCR cDNA using 5'RACE template switching, and this step added a universal primer site and UMIs. One entry per CDR3 protein results from TCRdb running MiXCR on the 5' RACE reads. The table has about 340,000 distinct CDR3 sequences, 12% seen once. The sequencing here drew on CD4+ T cells sorted from PBMCs, taken 15 days after the yellow fever booster vaccination. The clonotype was recovered from a man younger than 30 who received the YFV17D yellow fever vaccine. The chain combines TRBV10-3 with TRBJ1-1, with TRBD1 identical over 7 bases. The CDR3 sequence is CAIRTGRENTEAFF. The CDR3 DNA is TGTGCCATCAGGACAGGGAGAGAGAACACTGAAGCTTTCTTT.